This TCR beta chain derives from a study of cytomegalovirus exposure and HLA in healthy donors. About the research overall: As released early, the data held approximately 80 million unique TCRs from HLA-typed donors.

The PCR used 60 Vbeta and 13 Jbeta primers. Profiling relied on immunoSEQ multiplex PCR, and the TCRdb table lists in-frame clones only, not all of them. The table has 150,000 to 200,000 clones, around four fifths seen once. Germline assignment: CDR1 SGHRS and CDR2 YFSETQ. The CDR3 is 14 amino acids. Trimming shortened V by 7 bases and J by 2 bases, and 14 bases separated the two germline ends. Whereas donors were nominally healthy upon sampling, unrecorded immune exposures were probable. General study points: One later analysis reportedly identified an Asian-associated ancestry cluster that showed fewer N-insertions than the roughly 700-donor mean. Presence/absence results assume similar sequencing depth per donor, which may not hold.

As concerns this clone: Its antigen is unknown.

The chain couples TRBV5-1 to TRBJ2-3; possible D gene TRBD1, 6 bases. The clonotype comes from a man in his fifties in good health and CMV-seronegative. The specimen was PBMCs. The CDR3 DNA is TGCGCCAGCCACAGGGAAGAGGCCACAGATACGCAGTATTTT. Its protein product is CASHREEATDTQYF.